This TCR beta chain was obtained from a study of response to subunit inactivated influenza vaccine. Trimming cost V 5 bases and J 8 bases; bases outside gene matches: 11. Germline-derived CDR1 and CDR2 are SGHVS and FNYEAQ. The CDR3 is 16 amino acids. Study-wide results and caveats: Researchers suggested that each seasonal influenza vaccination recruits few new T cells.

Comment on this clonotype: Antigen: not known.

One entry per CDR3 protein results from TCRdb running MiXCR on the RT-PCR reads. The sample holds about 190,000 distinct CDR3 sequences; around 15% are singletons and the top ten take about 25%. The sample consisted of CD8+ T cells sorted from PBMCs, taken around 5 days after vaccination. The chain joins TRBV7-6 to TRBJ2-1; 11 positions agree with TRBD2. The origin of this receptor is a man in his forties or fifties who received an inactivated influenza vaccine. The CDR3 nucleotides read TGTGCCAGCAGCAGACGTCTAGCGGGAGGTGGTTATGAGCAGTTCTTC. Translated, it gives CASSRRLAGGGYEQFF.